One and the same sample provided the 28 T cell receptor beta chains below, sequenced in a study of blood T cell repertoires in COVID-19. Data came from immunoSEQ multiplex PCR; TCRdb stores just in-frame clones and leaves some out. The sample yields fewer than 85,000 clones, more than 60% seen once. The material sequenced was peripheral blood. The receptors originated from a man in his fifties or sixties with acute or convalescent COVID-19.

The V and J genes are TRBV30 and TRBJ2-1; D is perhaps TRBD2 (5 bases). Trimming left V 8 bases short and J 4 bases short, with 12 bases between. Looked up from germline, CDR1 is GTSNPN and CDR2 is SVGIG (reference sequence). The CDR3 sequence is 12 residues long. CDR3 amino acids: CAGASGYNEQFF. DNA for the CDR3: TGTGCCGGAGCCTCGGGGTACAATGAGCAGTTCTTC.

V and J are TRBV28 and TRBJ2-3, with TRBD2 matching 10 bases. The CDR3 is made up of 21 amino acids. V dropped 6 bases and J dropped 1; count of bases not matched to a gene: 22. CDR1 is MDHEN, CDR2 SYDVKM, per germline. This CDR3 is CASSSVRGGFLAGVGTDTQYF. The CDR3 region has the DNA TGTGCCAGCAGCTCCGTAAGGGGGGGTTTTCTAGCGGGAGTTGGCACAGATACGCAGTATTTT.

This sequence joins TRBV6-5 and TRBJ1-2, with 12 bases aligning to TRBD1. The CDR3 is made up of 14 amino acids. Trimming cost V 11 bases and J 2 bases; bases outside gene matches: 6. Looked up from germline, CDR1 is MNHEY and CDR2 is SVGAGI. CDR3 coding DNA: TGTGCCGGGGGGACAGGGGGCGCAAACTATGGCTACACCTTC. This codes for CAGGTGGANYGYTF.

V usage is TRBV19 and J usage is TRBJ2-1, with TRBD1 identical over 9 bases. This CDR3 contains 15 residues. J was trimmed by 6 bases and V by 5 bases; bases with no gene match: 8. Germline V gene lookup returns CDR1 LNHDA and CDR2 SQIVND (reference sequence). The CDR3 DNA sequence: TGTGCCAGTAGTCCCGGACAGGGGTGGGGCAATGAGCAGTTCTTC. Protein product: CASSPGQGWGNEQFF.

V gene TRBV21-1 combines with J gene TRBJ2-2; the DNA was not compared with TRBD2, the D call given in the table. TRBV21-1 is assigned pseudogene status. This CDR3 spans 19 amino acids. The CDR3 is CASSKESEGTYNFKGELFF. In nucleotides, the CDR3 is TGTGCCAGCAGCAAAGAGTCTGAAGGGACTTATAATTTCAAGGGGGAGCTGTTTTTT.

This sequence joins TRBV18 and TRBJ2-3; TRBD1 matches at 10 bases. This CDR3 has 14 amino acids. V lost 6 bases and J lost 5; bases outside the gene matches: 5. CDR1 is KGHSH and CDR2 is LQKENI in the germline V gene. Here the CDR3 DNA reads TGTGCCAGCTCGGGGACAGGGGAAGGAGATACGCAGTATTTT. Its protein is CASSGTGEGDTQYF.

This clone has only a few counts. The gene calls are TRBV19 and TRBJ1-6; D call uncertain. Trimming shortened V by 4 bases and J by 8 bases, and 9 bases separated the two germline ends. Germline assignment: CDR1 LNHDA and CDR2 SQIVND (reference sequence). This CDR3 is built from 13 residues. The CDR3 nucleotides are TGTGCCAGTAGTACCCCCGGGGATTCACCCCTCCACTTT. Translating gives CASSTPGDSPLHF.

The chain is built from TRBV11-2 and TRBJ2-3, with D unclear. Looked up from germline, CDR1 is SGHAT and CDR2 is FQNNGV. CDR3 length equals 15 residues. The V end lost 2 bases, the J end lost 0 bases, and 9 bases lay between the germline ends. CDR3: CASSLTAFSTDTQYF. The CDR3, as DNA: TGTGCCAGCAGCTTAACAGCCTTTAGCACAGATACGCAGTATTTT.

This clone was counted a few times. The genes are TRBV5-1 and TRBJ2-4; 9 bases align to TRBD1. The CDR3 loop spans 12 amino acids. After removal of 8 bases from V and 6 bases from J, the junction contained 3 bases not matched to a gene. Per germline, CDR1 SGHRS and CDR2 YFSETQ. Written as DNA, the CDR3 is TGCGCCAGACAGGGGGCAGGAAACATTCAGTACTTC. The encoded protein is CARQGAGNIQYF. Together with reference TRBV5-1 and TRBJ2-4, the CDR3 gives the full variable domain: KAGVTQTPRYLIKTRGQQVTLSCSPISGHRSVSWYQQTPGQGLQFLFEYFSETQRNKGNFPGRFSGRQFSNSRSEMNVSTLELGDSALYLCARQGAGNIQYFGAGTRLSVL.

The J gene is TRBJ2-1, the V gene TRBV2, with 7 nucleotides matching TRBD1. CDR3 length: 13 residues. Germline values: CDR1 SNHLY, CDR2 FYNNEI. V trimming: 6 bases; J trimming: 5 bases; junction bases outside the gene matches: 4. The DNA of the CDR3 is TGTGCCAGCAGAAGGGGGCCTAACAATGAGCAGTTCTTC. Translating gives CASRRGPNNEQFF.

The chain recombines TRBV6-6 with TRBJ1-3, with D possibly matching TRBD1 (5 bases). The CDR3 runs to 15 residues. From germline, CDR1 is MNHNY and CDR2 SVGAGI (reference sequence). V dropped 2 bases and J dropped 0 bases, with 8 bases sitting between them. The CDR3 coding sequence is TGTGCCAGCAGTTACCCGGACAACTCTGGAAACACCATATATTTT. Its translation: CASSYPDNSGNTIYF.

The chain combines TRBV5-4 with TRBJ1-6; D ambiguous. The CDR3 has 15 residues. V lost 2 bases and J 7 bases, leaving 13 bases between the germline ends. Germline CDR1 reads SGHNT; CDR2 reads YYREEE (reference sequence). The CDR3 DNA is TGTGCCAGCAGCTTTAAAGAGCGGATAAATTCACCCCTCCACTTT. This translates into CASSFKERINSPLHF.

This chain links TRBV24-1 with TRBJ1-5; perhaps TRBD1 as D (6 bases). The CDR3 is 13 residues long. Germline-derived CDR1 and CDR2 are KGHDR and SFDVKD. The V end was cut by 3 bases, the J end by 8 bases, with 10 bases between. Here the CDR3 DNA reads TGTGCCACCAGTGATCGGACAGCCGAGCCCCAGCATTTT. Translation: CATSDRTAEPQHF.

The genes are TRBV9 and TRBJ2-7; the D gene is possibly TRBD2 (7 bases). The germline gives CDR1 SGDLS, CDR2 YYNGEE. Trimming took off 5 bases at V and 4 bases at J, with 16 bases between the two ends. This CDR3 region has 14 residues. The CDR3 sequence is CASSRGGREYEQYF. The CDR3 nucleotides read TGTGCCAGCAGTAGGGGGGGCCGCGAATACGAGCAGTACTTC.

The rearrangement uses TRBV27 and TRBJ2-1; D possibly corresponds to TRBD2 (6 bases). The germline CDR1 and CDR2 sequences are MNHEY and SMNVEV (reference sequence). The CDR3 extends over 14 amino acids. V was trimmed by 0 bases and J by 8 bases, leaving 11 bases between them. The CDR3 region has the DNA TGTGCCAGCAGTTTATCAGCGGGTTCGGATGAGCAGTTCTTC. It specifies CASSLSAGSDEQFF.

This clone was recorded only once. V gene TRBV24-1 combines with J gene TRBJ2-2; 9 bases align to TRBD1. In germline, CDR1 is KGHDR, CDR2 SFDVKD. Unmatched junction bases numbered 3, after V lost 5 bases and J lost 0 bases. The CDR3 is made up of 16 amino acids. This CDR3 reads CATSGDRAANTGELFF. In DNA form, the CDR3 reads TGTGCCACCAGTGGGGACAGGGCGGCGAACACCGGGGAGCTGTTTTTT.

The chain recombines TRBV19 with TRBJ2-1; 7 bases align to TRBD2. This CDR3 has 14 amino acids. The junction had 8 bases not matched to a gene; V was cut back by 6 bases and J by 6 bases. Germline assignment: CDR1 LNHDA and CDR2 SQIVND (reference sequence). For the CDR3, the DNA is TGTGCCAGTAGCCTGGAGCGGGATGGCAATGAGCAGTTCTTC. It codes for CASSLERDGNEQFF.

The CDR3 sequence is CASRGIGYTF. In DNA, the CDR3 is TGTGCCAGTCGGGGGATTGGCTACACCTTC. The rearrangement uses TRBV19 and TRBJ1-2, with D maybe TRBD1 (5 bases). The germline V gene has CDR1 LNHDA and CDR2 SQIVND (reference sequence). Trimming took 8 bases from V and 7 from J, leaving 8 bases between them. The length of the CDR3 is 10 residues.

The chain links TRBV20-1 to TRBJ2-1; 13 bases fit TRBD2. After removal of 3 bases from V and 8 bases from J, the junction contained 4 bases not matched to a gene. Germline CDR1 DFQATT, CDR2 SNEGSKA (reference sequence). The CDR3 loop spans 14 amino acids. In nucleotides, the CDR3 is TGCAGTGCTAGTTCACTAGCGGGGGGGGATGAGCAGTTCTTC. The encoded protein is CSASSLAGGDEQFF.

V is TRBV11-2 and J is TRBJ1-2, with D uncertain. This CDR3 has 15 residues. V lost 5 bases and J lost 5, with 18 bases in between. Per the germline V gene, CDR1 is SGHAT and CDR2 is FQNNGV. The CDR3 nucleotides are TGTGCCAGCAGCCCCTCCACTGGAGAGACGTATGGCTACACCTTC. Amino acid sequence: CASSPSTGETYGYTF.

There are many counts of this clone. The V gene is TRBV18, the J gene TRBJ2-2, with 7 positions matching TRBD1. CDR1 is KGHSH and CDR2 is LQKENI in the germline V gene. The ends lost 4 bases at V and 6 bases at J; junction bases unmatched: 11. CDR3 length: 16 amino acids. This CDR3 is CASSQNRQGSSGELFF. In DNA form, the CDR3 reads TGTGCCAGCTCACAAAACCGACAGGGTAGTTCCGGGGAGCTGTTTTTT.

The rearrangement uses TRBV18 and TRBJ2-1; TRBD1 matches 11 bases. Germline assignment: CDR1 KGHSH and CDR2 LQKENI. The CDR3 is 15 amino acids. The J segment lost 8 bases and the V segment lost 5 bases, leaving 8 bases of the junction unmatched. DNA for the CDR3: TGTGCCAGCTCAACCCCGGGACAGGGGGTCTATGAGCAGTTCTTC. Protein sequence: CASSTPGQGVYEQFF.

The rearrangement links TRBV19 to TRBJ1-1; D is unclear. Germline V lookup: CDR1 LNHDA, CDR2 SQIVND (reference sequence). The CDR3 is 17 amino acids. The V and J ends lost 6 bases and 0 bases respectively, with 20 bases between them. Here the CDR3 DNA reads TGTGCCAGTAGCTCCGGGGATCCCCTCCCCATGAACACTGAAGCTTTCTTT. This codes for CASSSGDPLPMNTEAFF.

The gene calls are TRBV4-2 and TRBJ1-1; a weak D match, TRBD1 (5 bases). The CDR3 runs 19 residues. V was trimmed by 0 bases and J by 0 bases, leaving 20 bases between them. Per germline, CDR1 LGHNA and CDR2 YNFKEQ. The chain's CDR3 is CASSQDRTYVQGMNTEAFF. The CDR3 DNA follows: TGTGCCAGCAGCCAAGATCGGACGTATGTTCAGGGAATGAACACTGAAGCTTTCTTT.

This clone was seen only a few times. The chain employs TRBV7-2 and TRBJ2-3; D gene uncertain. Trimming left V 5 bases short and J 4 bases short, with 7 bases between. CDR1 is SGHTA, CDR2 FQGNSA, per germline. CDR3 length equals 12 residues. CDR3 bases: TGTGCCAGCAGCCTGCGTCCAGATACGCAGTATTTT. It yields the protein CASSLRPDTQYF.

For this clone: Other DNA sequences of this sample code for an identical CDR3. V usage is TRBV9 and J usage is TRBJ2-5, with D tentatively TRBD2 (5 bases). The length of the CDR3 is 14 residues. Germline V gene lookup returns CDR1 SGDLS and CDR2 YYNGEE. Trimming stripped 0 bases from V and 5 bases from J, with 11 bases between. The CDR3 spells CASSVGGGGETQYF. The CDR3 region has the DNA TGTGCCAGCAGCGTAGGAGGAGGTGGGGAGACCCAGTACTTC.

This chain links TRBV2 with TRBJ2-7; D is possibly TRBD1 (5 bases). From germline, CDR1 is SNHLY and CDR2 FYNNEI. CDR3 length: 15 residues. Trimming removed 3 bases from V and 4 bases from J, with 16 bases in between. In nucleotides, the CDR3 is TGTGCCAGCAGTGATATCAGGGAAGTGAGGTACGAGCAGTACTTC. Its translation: CASSDIREVRYEQYF.

The rearrangement links TRBV6-1 to TRBJ2-3; 7 bases agree with TRBD2. CDR1 and CDR2 (germline): MNHNS, SASEGT. The length of the CDR3 is 16 residues. The junction had 7 bases not matched to a gene; V was cut back by 0 bases and J by 4 bases. This CDR3 reads CASSEAPLAGADTQYF. In DNA, the CDR3 is TGTGCCAGCAGTGAAGCCCCTCTGGCGGGAGCAGATACGCAGTATTTT.